This entry is about one TCR beta chain. Its antigen is not known. A much more abundant neighbour one base away suggests this may be a read error. This specimen comes from a study of tumor-infiltrating lymphocytes in primary liver carcinoma. Study outcomes and limitations: Tumor region pairs overlapped more than did tumor-adjacent and tumor-blood pairs. Blood's top-250-clone fraction was significantly lower than that of tumors (p = 0.039).

The authors took blood RNA from unsorted whole blood and also extracted germline DNA. A sample of 3.5 to 4.5 milliliters of peripheral blood was taken before surgery. From roughly 470 ng total RNA, TCR beta cDNA was generated with a primer in the constant region. Libraries covering TCR beta were generated through three nested multiplex PCR rounds (using a slightly modified ARM-PCR). With TRBV1-TRBV30 forward primers and a C-beta reverse primer, the first two PCR rounds were run for 10 cycles each. In TCRdb, the multiplex PCR reads were re-called with MiXCR into one record per CDR3 protein. The sample shows almost 200,000 distinct CDR3 sequences, approximately 65% of them seen only once. Germline CDR1 is SGHRS and CDR2 is YFSETQ. The CDR3 loop spans 13 amino acids.

The specimen was peripheral blood. V and J are TRBV5-1 and TRBJ2-7; no definite D call. The TCR was taken from a woman aged 55-70 years with primary liver carcinoma and hepatitis B virus infection. CDR3 sequence: CARSLYGYYEQYF. CDR3 sequence (DNA): TGCGCCCGCAGCTTATACGGTTACTACGAGCAGTACTTC. The variable domain in full, completed from reference TRBV5-1 and TRBJ2-7, reads KAGVTQTPRYLIKTRGQQVTLSCSPISGHRSVSWYQQTPGQGLQFLFEYFSETQRNKGNFPGRFSGRQFSNSRSEMNVSTLELGDSALYLCARSLYGYYEQYFGPGTRLTVT.